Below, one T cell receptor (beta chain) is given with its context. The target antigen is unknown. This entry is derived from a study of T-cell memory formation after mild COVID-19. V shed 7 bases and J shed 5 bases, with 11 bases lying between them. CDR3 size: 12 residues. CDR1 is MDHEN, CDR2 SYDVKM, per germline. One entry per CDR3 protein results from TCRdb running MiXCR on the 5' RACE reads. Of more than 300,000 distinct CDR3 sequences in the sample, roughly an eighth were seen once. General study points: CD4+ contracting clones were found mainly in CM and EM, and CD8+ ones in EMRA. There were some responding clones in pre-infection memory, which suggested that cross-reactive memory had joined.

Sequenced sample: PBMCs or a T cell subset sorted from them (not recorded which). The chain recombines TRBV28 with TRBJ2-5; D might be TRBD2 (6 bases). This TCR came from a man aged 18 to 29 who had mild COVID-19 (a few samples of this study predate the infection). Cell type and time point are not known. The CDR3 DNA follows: TGTGCCAGCACTCCTGGGAGGGAGACCCAGTACTTC. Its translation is CASTPGRETQYF.